The source of this T cell receptor beta chain is a study of regulatory T cells in long-lasting Graves disease. Study-wide background: Those Graves' patients who were newly diagnosed had been on antithyroid drugs under 3 months.

Study-level results: There were preferences for TRBV28, TRBJ1-2 and TRBJ2-5 in persistent disease.

Construction of the TCR beta libraries employed iRepertoire HTBI primers in conjunction with Arm-PCR of CDR3 regions. One entry per CDR3 protein, called by TCRdb with MiXCR from the multiplex PCR reads. The sample shows 200,000 to 250,000 distinct CDR3 sequences, roughly 18% of them seen only once. The length of the CDR3 is 14 residues. Trimming removed 0 bases from V and 1 base from J, with 7 bases in between. Germline V lookup: CDR1 SGDLS, CDR2 YYNGEE. On this clonotype itself: Its antigen is still unknown.

Stated time point: newly diagnosed GD, antithyroid drugs for less than 3 months. RNA from PBMCs was the source of the TCR library. This sequence originates from a female donor with Graves disease. J is TRBJ1-2 and V is TRBV9; D is undetermined. The source material was peripheral blood mononuclear cells (PBMCs), sampled at new diagnosis, from a patient treated with antithyroid drugs. The CDR3 loop reads CASSVGNHNYGYTF. DNA of the CDR3: TGTGCCAGCAGCGTAGGGAACCATAACTATGGCTACACCTTC. Looking up the rest from reference TRBV9 and TRBJ1-2 gives the full variable domain: DSGVTQTPKHLITATGQRVTLRCSPRSGDLSVYWYQQSLDQGLQFLIQYYNGEERAKGNILERFSAQQFPDLHSELNLSSLELGDSALYFCASSVGNHNYGYTFGSGTRLTVV.